Each of the 7 T cell receptor beta chains below was sequenced from the same sample in a study of T-cell memory formation after mild COVID-19. TCRdb reanalysed the 5' RACE reads using MiXCR and keeps one entry per CDR3 protein. The table includes around 27,000 distinct CDR3 sequences, around 7% detected once. The sequencing sample was made of PBMCs or a T cell subset sorted from them (not recorded which). These TCRs come from an adult woman who had mild COVID-19 (a few samples of this study predate the infection). Cell type and time point are not known.

This clonotype was detected many times. The CDR3 nucleotides are TGTGCCAGCAGCTTATCAGGACTAGCGGGAGGTAATGAGCAGTTCTTC. It yields the protein CASSLSGLAGGNEQFF. The V call is TRBV7-2, the J call TRBJ2-1, with 14 positions matching TRBD2. The junction had 4 bases not matched to a gene; V was cut back by 2 bases and J by 7 bases. This CDR3 is built from 16 residues. Germline assignment: CDR1 SGHTA and CDR2 FQGNSA.

This clonotype has at least ten counts. The rearrangement joins TRBV7-2 to TRBJ2-2; 13 nucleotides line up with TRBD2. With V trimmed by 5 bases and J by 5 bases, 11 bases remained unmatched. The germline V gene has CDR1 SGHTA and CDR2 FQGNSA. This CDR3 contains 18 residues. The CDR3 DNA reads as TGTGCCAGCAGCCTGGGGGGACTAGCGGGACGGAGGACCGGGGAGCTGTTTTTT. It is translated as CASSLGGLAGRRTGELFF.

Many counts were recorded for this clonotype. Written as DNA, the CDR3 is TGTGCCAGAAGCGACAGGGGCAAAAATCAGCCCCAGCATTTT. This gives the protein CARSDRGKNQPQHF. The gene calls are TRBV5-3 and TRBJ1-5; 8 bases align to TRBD1. TRBV5-3 is given ORF status, its function remaining uncertain. V was clipped by 4 bases and J by 4 bases; unmatched bases: 4. CDR3 length: 14 residues.

There are many counts of this clonotype. The rearrangement joins TRBV30 to TRBJ1-1; 7 bases fit TRBD1. V lost 1 base to trimming and J lost 2 bases; unmatched junction nucleotides: 7. CDR1 and CDR2 (germline): GTSNPN, SVGIG (reference sequence). The CDR3 consists of 15 residues. The CDR3 loop reads CAWSELDRANTEAFF. The CDR3 bases are TGTGCCTGGAGTGAACTCGACAGGGCCAACACTGAAGCTTTCTTT.

This clonotype came up many times. The chain is built from TRBV4-1 and TRBJ1-5; D unresolved. This CDR3 has 13 residues. Trimming removed 0 bases at V and 4 bases at J, with 4 bases between. CDR1 MGHRA and CDR2 YSYEKL come from the germline V gene. CDR3 DNA sequence: TGCGCCAGCAGCCAAGACCATAATCAGCCCCAGCATTTT. Protein sequence: CASSQDHNQPQHF.

At least ten counts were recorded for this clonotype. The rearrangement links TRBV3-1 to TRBJ1-1; 8 nucleotides agree with TRBD1. V gave up 5 bases and J gave up 6 bases; unmatched junction bases: 8. CDR1 LGHDT and CDR2 YNNKEL come from the germline V gene (reference sequence). The CDR3 is 14 amino acids. CDR3 coding DNA: TGTGCCAGCAGCGACGGACAGGGTAGGTCTGAAGCTTTCTTT. It specifies CASSDGQGRSEAFF. The variable domain in full, with the rest retrieved from reference TRBV3-1 and TRBJ1-1, is DTAVSQTPKYLVTQMGNDKSIKCEQNLGHDTMYWYKQDSKKFLKIMFSYNNKELIINETVPNRFSPKSPDKAHLNLHINSLELGDSAVYFCASSDGQGRSEAFFGQGTRLTVV.

This clonotype was found many times. The chain's CDR3 is CASATEETQYF. The CDR3 nucleotides are TGTGCCTCAGCGACCGAAGAGACCCAGTACTTC. This chain links TRBV10-3 with TRBJ2-5; no firm D call. The CDR3 length is 11 residues. Germline assignment: CDR1 ENHRY and CDR2 SYGVKD. The V end was cut by 11 bases, the J end by 3 bases, with 10 bases between.